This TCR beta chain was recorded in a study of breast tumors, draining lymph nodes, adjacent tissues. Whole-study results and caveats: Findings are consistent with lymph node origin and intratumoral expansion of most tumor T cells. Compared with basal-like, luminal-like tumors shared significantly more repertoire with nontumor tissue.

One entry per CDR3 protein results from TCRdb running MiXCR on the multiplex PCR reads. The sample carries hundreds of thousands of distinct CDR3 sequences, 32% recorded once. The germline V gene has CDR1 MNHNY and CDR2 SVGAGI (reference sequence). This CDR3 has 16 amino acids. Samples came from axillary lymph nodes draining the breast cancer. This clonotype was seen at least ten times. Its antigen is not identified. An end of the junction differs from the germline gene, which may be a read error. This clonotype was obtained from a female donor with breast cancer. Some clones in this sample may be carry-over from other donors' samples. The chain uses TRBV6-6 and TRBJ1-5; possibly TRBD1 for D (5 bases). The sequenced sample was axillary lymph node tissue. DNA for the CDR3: TGTGCCAGCAGTCACTCGGGGGAAGGAGGCAATCAGCCCCAGCATTTT. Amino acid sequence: CASSHSGEGGNQPQHF.